This entry describes one T cell receptor (beta chain). This clonotype was recorded many times. No antigen is known for it. There are no base qualities to consult, and no much larger clone falls within one base. From the cysteine through the phenylalanine, the CDR3 covers 13 amino acids. Just the 39-base CDR3 DNA is kept, in frame starting at base 1. CDR1 and CDR2, looked up from the germline V gene, are MNHNS and SASEGT. V is cut by 4 bases and J by 0 bases, and the space between the germline ends is 6 bases. The data originate from a study of T cells in Graves' hyperthyroidism and ophthalmopathy (dated by TCRdb to about 2019). About the investigation overall: Peripheral blood was sampled at the time of initial diagnosis, prior to any treatment. Whether ophthalmopathy could be predicted prospectively was tested in an independent validation cohort made up of 18 to 20 hyperthyroidism patients plus 17 patients who later progressed to ophthalmopathy. The 100 discovery patients were randomly divided into training and test sets at a 7:3 ratio. Thyroid tissue and blood T-cell repertoires from more than five Graves' hyperthyroidism patients were also compared in the study. TCR V-J signatures able to tell the groups apart were searched for in a discovery cohort of approximately 95 patients, of whom 40 to 45 had Graves' ophthalmopathy and around 56 had stable Graves' hyperthyroidism. After sampling, hyperthyroidism patients received methimazole starting at 30 mg daily, and ophthalmopathy patients received high-dose intravenous methylprednisolone. The paper describes TCR Vbeta CDR3 sequencing of 140 or so peripheral blood samples, made up of 43 ophthalmopathy patients, more than 70 hyperthyroidism patients and some 17 progressor patients.

Amplification of TCR beta CDR3 regions was carried out from RNA transcripts. The first round of RT-PCR for the TCR CDR3 was performed with the HTBI primer set and the Qiagen OneStep RT-PCR kit. Libraries were constructed in a second round of multiplex PCR, after which size selection and purification were performed. Paired-end sequencing of the libraries was performed with 100 bp reads on an Illumina HiSeq2000. Per the source publication's procedure: SOAPnuke was used to process the raw data, throwing out any read that contained adapters or uncalled bases, had a mean Phred below 15, or lacked an exact constant-primer or identifier match. COPE v1.2.5 was used to merge the high-quality paired reads, and each unique nucleotide sequence was defined as a clonotype. MiTCR v1.1 was used to align clonotypes to the IMGT TRBV, TRBD and TRBJ reference segments. The analysis included only V-J combinations with a frequency above 0.0001, which together covered around 99% of the repertoires. A TCS score was defined as the ratio between F50 (clonal expansion) and ExV (chaos), using BLOSUM62-based TCRdist between CDR3 peptides within each V-J. Welch's t-statistics and random forest reduced roughly 530 V-J features to fewer than 15, which were used in a naive Bayes classifier (R e1071). The public reads were run again by TCRdb, first through fastp at Q25 and then through MiXCR, and only productive beta chains were kept. All rows with the same CDR3 protein become a single entry with the most common DNA and genes. What appears here as the V and J calls and clone size reflects TCRdb's work, not the paper's. The sample table contains around 190,000 distinct CDR3 sequences; only one count was recorded for about 15% of them. Together, the top ten hold about 50% of the sample.

Stable Graves' hyperthyroidism was defined as the absence of progression to ophthalmopathy over 18 months of follow-up. Hyperthyroidism patients were aged 18 to 65 years and newly diagnosed, with disease duration of less than 2 months. Exclusion was applied to patients with uncontrolled infections, other autoimmune diseases, pregnancy or lactation. Diagnoses relied on clinical symptoms, serum thyroxine and TRAb, thyroid ultrasound and orbital computed tomography. Ficoll-Paque density gradient centrifugation was used to isolate PBMCs from approximately 10 ml of fresh peripheral blood. Total RNA was extracted using Trizol reagent, and RNA quality was assessed on an Agilent 2100 Bioanalyzer. Broad study findings and their caveats: Ophthalmopathy was separated from stable hyperthyroidism by a 13 V-J signature model, with 85% to 90% sensitivity and approximately 81% specificity obtained in cross-validation and 80%/75% obtained in testing. During validation, the model predicted progression to ophthalmopathy a median of approximately 6 months ahead of onset, with approximately 70% sensitivity and 72% to 80% specificity. Sample size was not statistically predetermined, and blinding of investigators to group allocation was not performed. Most expanded thyroid clonotypes (frequency above 0.001) were also found in blood, which suggests that blood repertoires may mirror thyroid immune responses.

This TCR was recovered from a woman aged 50 to 60 with Graves' hyperthyroidism. The source material was blood. Rearrangement joined TRBV6-1 to TRBJ1-1; no confident D gene assignment can be made. The DNA is TGTGCCAGCAGTGTAGTCATGAACACTGAAGCTTTCTTT. Its protein is CASSVVMNTEAFF.